These 6 T cell receptor beta chains share one sample of origin, sequenced in a study of blood T cell repertoires in COVID-19. This table comes from immunoSEQ multiplex PCR, and its TCRdb copy is limited to in-frame clones, with some not included. The sample consists of about 300,000 clones, around 88% of them appearing once. The sample comprised peripheral blood. These receptors were obtained from a woman aged 45-60 years with acute or convalescent COVID-19.

This chain uses TRBV19 with TRBJ2-2, with TRBD1 as a possible D gene (7 bases). V lost 8 bases and J 5 bases, leaving 15 bases between the germline ends. Germline CDR1 is LNHDA and CDR2 is SQIVND (reference sequence). The CDR3 consists of 14 residues. CDR3 residues: CASGPQGGTGELFF. The CDR3 region has the DNA TGTGCCAGTGGGCCCCAGGGGGGAACCGGGGAGCTGTTTTTT.

The chain couples TRBV12-3 or TRBV12-4 to TRBJ1-2; D not certain. The CDR3 runs 13 residues. The V end lost 4 bases, the J end lost 1 base, and 7 bases lay between the germline ends. CDR3: CASSSSVNYGYTF. CDR3 in DNA: TGTGCCAGCAGTTCCAGCGTTAACTATGGCTACACCTTC.

This clone was recorded a few times. The chain carries TRBV2 and TRBJ1-4; unclear D gene. CDR3 length: 14 amino acids. From germline, CDR1 is SNHLY and CDR2 FYNNEI. V was shortened by 5 bases and J by 6 bases, with 13 bases between the two germline ends. The CDR3 region has the DNA TGTGCCAGCAGTCGGGCCCCGGGGTATGAAAAACTGTTTTTT. This encodes CASSRAPGYEKLFF.

V and J are TRBV5-4 and TRBJ2-3; 8 bases fit TRBD2. The CDR3 is 15 amino acids. Germline V CDR1 and CDR2: SGHNT, YYREEE (reference sequence). V lost 4 bases to trimming and J lost 4 bases; unmatched junction nucleotides: 8. The CDR3: CASSVSGKRPDTQYF. As DNA, the CDR3 is TGTGCCAGCAGCGTTAGCGGGAAACGGCCAGATACGCAGTATTTT.

The chain uses TRBV6-1 and TRBJ1-6; D is undetermined. Between the trimmed V and J ends, which lost 0 bases and 8 bases, there was a span of 11 bases. This CDR3 has 15 amino acids. Germline V gives CDR1 MNHNS, CDR2 SASEGT. The CDR3: CASSEAAAADSPLHF. The CDR3 bases are TGTGCCAGCAGTGAAGCGGCTGCGGCGGATTCACCCCTCCACTTT.

V usage is TRBV19 and J usage is TRBJ2-2; 7 nucleotides align to TRBD1. Germline trimming cut 8 bases from V and 0 bases from J; bases unmatched to any gene: 6. The CDR3 is 15 amino acids. In germline, CDR1 is LNHDA, CDR2 SQIVND (reference sequence). CDR3 in DNA: TGTGCCAGTGATTCCGGGACAGCGAACACCGGGGAGCTGTTTTTT. Amino acid sequence: CASDSGTANTGELFF.